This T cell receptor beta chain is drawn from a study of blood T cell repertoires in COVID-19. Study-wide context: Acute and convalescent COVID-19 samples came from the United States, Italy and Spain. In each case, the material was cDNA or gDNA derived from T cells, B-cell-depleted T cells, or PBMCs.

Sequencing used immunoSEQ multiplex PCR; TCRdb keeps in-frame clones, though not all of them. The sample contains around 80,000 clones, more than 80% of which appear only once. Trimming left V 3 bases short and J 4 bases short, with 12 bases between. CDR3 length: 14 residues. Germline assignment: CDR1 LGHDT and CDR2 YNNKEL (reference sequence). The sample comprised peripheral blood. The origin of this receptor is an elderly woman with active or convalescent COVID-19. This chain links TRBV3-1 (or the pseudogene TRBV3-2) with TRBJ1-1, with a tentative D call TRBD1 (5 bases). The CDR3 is CASSQVLGGTEAFF. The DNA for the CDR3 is TGTGCCAGCAGCCAGGTCCTGGGGGGCACTGAAGCTTTCTTT.